This TCR beta chain stems from a study of CD8+CD57+ T cells in acquired aplastic anemia. This clonotype was counted a few times. The template used for profiling TCR beta VDJ and CDR3 was genomic DNA. MiXCR was run by TCRdb on the reads, yielding one entry per CDR3 protein. The repertoire holds 150,000 to 200,000 distinct CDR3 sequences, with 40% to 50% as singletons. Sequencing was performed on sorted CD4+, CD8+, or CD8+CD57+ T cells (not recorded which) from PBMCs. This clonotype was obtained from a human donor in good health.

The CDR3 DNA sequence: TGTGCCAGCAGCTCCAGCGGGGACTACGAGCAGTACTTC. It codes for CASSSSGDYEQYF. The chain joins TRBV7-2 to TRBJ2-7, with 7 bases identical to TRBD2. This CDR3 is 13 amino acids long. V shed 4 bases, J shed 3 bases, and the junction held 3 bases outside the gene matches. CDR1 SGHTA and CDR2 FQGNSA come from the germline V gene.